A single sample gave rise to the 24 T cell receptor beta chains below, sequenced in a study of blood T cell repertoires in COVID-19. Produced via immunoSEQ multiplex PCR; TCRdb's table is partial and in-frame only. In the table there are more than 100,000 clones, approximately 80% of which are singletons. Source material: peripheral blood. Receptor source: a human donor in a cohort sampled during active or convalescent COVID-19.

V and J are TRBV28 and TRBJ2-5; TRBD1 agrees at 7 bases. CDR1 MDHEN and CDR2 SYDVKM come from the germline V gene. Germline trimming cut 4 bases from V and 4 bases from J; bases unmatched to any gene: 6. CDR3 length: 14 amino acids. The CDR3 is CASSSPGTVETQYF. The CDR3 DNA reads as TGTGCCAGCAGTTCCCCCGGGACAGTAGAGACCCAGTACTTC.

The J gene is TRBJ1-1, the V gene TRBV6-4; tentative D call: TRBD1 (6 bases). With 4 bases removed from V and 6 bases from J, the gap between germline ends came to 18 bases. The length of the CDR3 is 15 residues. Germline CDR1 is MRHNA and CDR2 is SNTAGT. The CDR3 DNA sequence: TGTGCCAGCAGTGCACAGCCGACAGGTAACCCTGAAGCTTTCTTT. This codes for CASSAQPTGNPEAFF.

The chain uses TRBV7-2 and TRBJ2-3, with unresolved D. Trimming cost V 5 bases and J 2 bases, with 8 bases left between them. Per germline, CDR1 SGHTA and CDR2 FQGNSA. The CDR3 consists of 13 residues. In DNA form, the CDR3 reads TGTGCCAGCAGCCCGGTTCTCACAGATACGCAGTATTTT. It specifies CASSPVLTDTQYF. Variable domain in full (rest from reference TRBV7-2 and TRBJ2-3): GAGVSQSPSNKVTEKGKDVELRCDPISGHTALYWYRQSLGQGLEFLIYFQGNSAPDKSGLPSDRFSAERTGGSVSTLTIQRTQQEDSAVYLCASSPVLTDTQYFGPGTRLTVL.

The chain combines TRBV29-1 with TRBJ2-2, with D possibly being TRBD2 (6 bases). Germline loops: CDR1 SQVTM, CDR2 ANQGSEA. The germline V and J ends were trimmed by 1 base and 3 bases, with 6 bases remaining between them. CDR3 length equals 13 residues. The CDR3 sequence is CSVEAGDTGELFF. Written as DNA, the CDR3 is TGCAGCGTTGAAGCGGGGGACACCGGGGAGCTGTTTTTT.

CDR3: CASSYSIGSGVNEQFF. Written as DNA, the CDR3 is TGTGCCAGCAGTTACTCGATCGGGTCCGGAGTAAATGAGCAGTTCTTC. The chain links TRBV6-5 to TRBJ2-1; D unresolved. V lost 0 bases, J lost 7 bases, and 16 bases lay in between. The V gene's germline CDR1 is MNHEY and CDR2 SVGAGI. The CDR3 is 16 residues long.

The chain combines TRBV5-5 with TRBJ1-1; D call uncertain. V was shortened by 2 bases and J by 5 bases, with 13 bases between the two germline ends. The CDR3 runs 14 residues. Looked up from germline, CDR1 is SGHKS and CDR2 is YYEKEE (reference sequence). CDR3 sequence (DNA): TGTGCCAGCAGCTTTTCCGGGGTGAGGACTGAAGCTTTCTTT. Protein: CASSFSGVRTEAFF.

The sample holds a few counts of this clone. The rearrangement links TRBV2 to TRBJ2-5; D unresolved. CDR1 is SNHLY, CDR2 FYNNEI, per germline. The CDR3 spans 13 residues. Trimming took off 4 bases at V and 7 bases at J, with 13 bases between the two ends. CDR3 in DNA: TGTGCCAGCAGTGTAGCCAGTCCGGGGACCCAGTACTTC. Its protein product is CASSVASPGTQYF.

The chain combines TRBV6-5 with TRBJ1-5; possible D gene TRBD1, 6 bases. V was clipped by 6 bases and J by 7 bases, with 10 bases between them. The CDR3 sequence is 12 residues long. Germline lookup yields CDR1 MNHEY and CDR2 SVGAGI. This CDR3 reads CASRLQGQPQHF. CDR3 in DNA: TGTGCCAGCAGGCTACAGGGACAGCCCCAGCATTTT.

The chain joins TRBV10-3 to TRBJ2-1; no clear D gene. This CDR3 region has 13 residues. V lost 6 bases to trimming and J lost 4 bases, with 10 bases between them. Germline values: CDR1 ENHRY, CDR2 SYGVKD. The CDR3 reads CAIRPEHYNEQFF. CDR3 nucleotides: TGTGCCATCAGGCCCGAACATTACAATGAGCAGTTCTTC.

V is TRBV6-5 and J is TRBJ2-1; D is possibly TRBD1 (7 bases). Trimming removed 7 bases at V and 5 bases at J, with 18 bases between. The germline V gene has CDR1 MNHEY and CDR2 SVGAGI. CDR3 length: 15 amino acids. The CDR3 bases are TGTGCCAGCACGATCAGGGCAGGGGGGCACAATGAGCAGTTCTTC. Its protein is CASTIRAGGHNEQFF.

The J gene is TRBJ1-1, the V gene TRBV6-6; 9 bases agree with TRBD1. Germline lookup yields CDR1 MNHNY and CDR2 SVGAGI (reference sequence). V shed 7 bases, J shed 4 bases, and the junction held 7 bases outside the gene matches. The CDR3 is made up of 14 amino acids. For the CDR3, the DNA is TGTGCCAGCATGATAGGACAGGGGCGCACTGAAGCTTTCTTT. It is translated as CASMIGQGRTEAFF.

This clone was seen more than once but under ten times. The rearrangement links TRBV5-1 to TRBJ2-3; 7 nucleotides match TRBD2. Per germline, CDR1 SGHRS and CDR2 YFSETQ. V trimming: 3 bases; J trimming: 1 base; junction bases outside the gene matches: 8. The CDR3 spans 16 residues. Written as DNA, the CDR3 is TGCGCCAGCAGCTGGGGGGGAACTAGGGGCACAGATACGCAGTATTTT. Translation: CASSWGGTRGTDTQYF.

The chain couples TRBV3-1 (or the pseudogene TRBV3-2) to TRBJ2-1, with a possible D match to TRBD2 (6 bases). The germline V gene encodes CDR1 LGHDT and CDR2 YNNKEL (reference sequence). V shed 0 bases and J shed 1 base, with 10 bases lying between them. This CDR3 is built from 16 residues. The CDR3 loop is CASSQEAGRSYNEQFF. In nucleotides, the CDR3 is TGTGCCAGCAGCCAAGAGGCGGGGCGGTCCTACAATGAGCAGTTCTTC.

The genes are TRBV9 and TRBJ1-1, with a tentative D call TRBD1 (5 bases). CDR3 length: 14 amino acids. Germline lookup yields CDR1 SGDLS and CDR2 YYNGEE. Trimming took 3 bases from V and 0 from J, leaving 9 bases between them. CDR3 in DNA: TGTGCCAGCAGCGCCCGACAGTTGAACACTGAAGCTTTCTTT. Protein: CASSARQLNTEAFF. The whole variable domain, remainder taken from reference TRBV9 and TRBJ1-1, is DSGVTQTPKHLITATGQRVTLRCSPRSGDLSVYWYQQSLDQGLQFLIQYYNGEERAKGNILERFSAQQFPDLHSELNLSSLELGDSALYFCASSARQLNTEAFFGQGTRLTVV.

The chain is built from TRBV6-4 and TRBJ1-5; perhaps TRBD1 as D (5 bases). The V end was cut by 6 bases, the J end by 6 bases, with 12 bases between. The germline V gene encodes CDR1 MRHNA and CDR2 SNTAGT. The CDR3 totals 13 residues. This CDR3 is CASSVDIGQPQHF. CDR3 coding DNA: TGTGCCAGCAGCGTGGACATCGGTCAGCCCCAGCATTTT.

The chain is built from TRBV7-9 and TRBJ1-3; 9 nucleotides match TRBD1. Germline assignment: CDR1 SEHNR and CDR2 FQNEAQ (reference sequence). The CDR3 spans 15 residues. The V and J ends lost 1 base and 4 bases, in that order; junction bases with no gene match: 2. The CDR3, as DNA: TGTGCCAGCAGCTTAGAGACAGGGGGAGGAAACACCATATATTTT. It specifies CASSLETGGGNTIYF.

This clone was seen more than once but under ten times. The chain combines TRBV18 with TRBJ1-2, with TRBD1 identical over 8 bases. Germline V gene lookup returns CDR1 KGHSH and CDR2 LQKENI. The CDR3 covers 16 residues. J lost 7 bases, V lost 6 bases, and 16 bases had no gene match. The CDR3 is CASSNQGQAPGVGYTF. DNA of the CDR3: TGTGCCAGCTCCAACCAGGGACAGGCCCCCGGGGTTGGCTACACCTTC.

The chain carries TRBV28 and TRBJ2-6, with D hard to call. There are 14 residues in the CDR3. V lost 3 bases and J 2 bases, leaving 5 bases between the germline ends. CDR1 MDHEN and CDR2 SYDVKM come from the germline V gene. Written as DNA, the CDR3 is TGTGCCAGCAGTTTGTTAACTGGGGCCAACGTCCTGACTTTC. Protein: CASSLLTGANVLTF. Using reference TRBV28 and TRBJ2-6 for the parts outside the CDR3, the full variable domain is DVKVTQSSRYLVKRTGEKVFLECVQDMDHENMFWYRQDPGLGLRLIYFSYDVKMKEKGDIPEGYSVSREKKERFSLILESASTNQTSMYLCASSLLTGANVLTFGAGSRLTVL.

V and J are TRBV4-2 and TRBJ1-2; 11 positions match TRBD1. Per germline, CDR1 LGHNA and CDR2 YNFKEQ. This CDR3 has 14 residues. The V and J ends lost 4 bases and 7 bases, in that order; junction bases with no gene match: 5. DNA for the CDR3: TGTGCCAGCAGCCTACCGGACAGGGGGCTTGGCTACACCTTC. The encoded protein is CASSLPDRGLGYTF.

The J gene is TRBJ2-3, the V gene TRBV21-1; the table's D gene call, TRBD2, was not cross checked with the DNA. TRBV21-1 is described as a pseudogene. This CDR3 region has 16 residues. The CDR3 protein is CASTKRKLGGTDTQYF. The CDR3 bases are TGTGCCAGCACCAAAAGAAAGCTAGGAGGCACAGATACGCAGTATTTT.

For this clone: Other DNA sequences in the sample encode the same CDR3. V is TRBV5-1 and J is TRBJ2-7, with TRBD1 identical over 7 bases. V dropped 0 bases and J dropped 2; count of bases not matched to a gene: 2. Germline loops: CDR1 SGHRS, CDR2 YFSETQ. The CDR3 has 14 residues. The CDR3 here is CASSLGQGAYEQYF. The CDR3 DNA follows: TGCGCCAGCAGCTTGGGACAGGGTGCCTACGAGCAGTACTTC.

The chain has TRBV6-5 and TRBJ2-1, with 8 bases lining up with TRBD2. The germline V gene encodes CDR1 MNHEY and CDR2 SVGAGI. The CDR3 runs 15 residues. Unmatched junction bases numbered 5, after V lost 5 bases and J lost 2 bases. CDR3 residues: CASSQLAGTYNEQFF. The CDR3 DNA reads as TGTGCCAGCAGTCAGCTAGCGGGCACCTACAATGAGCAGTTCTTC.

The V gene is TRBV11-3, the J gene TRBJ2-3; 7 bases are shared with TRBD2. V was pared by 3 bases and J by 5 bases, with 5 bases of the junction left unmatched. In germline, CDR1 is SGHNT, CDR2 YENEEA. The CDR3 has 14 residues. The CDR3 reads CASSLGGGGDTQYF. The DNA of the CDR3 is TGTGCCAGCAGCTTGGGGGGGGGAGGAGATACGCAGTATTTT. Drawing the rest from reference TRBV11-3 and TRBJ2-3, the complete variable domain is EAGVVQSPRYKIIEKKQPVAFWCNPISGHNTLYWYLQNLGQGPELLIRYENEEAVDDSQLPKDRFSAERLKGVDSTLKIQPAELGDSAVYLCASSLGGGGDTQYFGPGTRLTVL.

The CDR3: CASSLPGLLQPQHF. DNA of the CDR3: TGTGCCAGCAGTTTACCGGGACTTCTACAGCCCCAGCATTTT. This chain uses TRBV6-5 with TRBJ1-5, with D maybe TRBD1 (5 bases). V lost 4 bases to trimming and J lost 7 bases, with 14 bases between them. This CDR3 contains 14 residues. Germline lookup yields CDR1 MNHEY and CDR2 SVGAGI.